This T cell receptor beta chain is drawn from a study of T-cell reconstitution after alpha-beta-depleted transplantation in children. Study outcomes and limitations: A year post-transplant, T-cell counts and diversity derived mostly from newly produced T cells. Surviving recipient T cells and thymic progenitors underlay high day-60 TCRbeta diversity in some patients. Alpha-beta T cells about two months after transplant reportedly derived from several hundred expanded graft clones.

Molecular barcoding with unique molecular identifiers was used for the TCRbeta library. TCRdb recomputed calls from the PCR reads with MiXCR, one row per CDR3 protein. Found here are some 200,000 distinct CDR3 sequences, about 7% of them singletons; the top ten hold about 5.9%. This clonotype was found many times. No antigen is known for it. Sequenced here: PBMCs, sampled before TCRalphabeta/CD19-depleted stem cell transplant. The sequence came from a boy between 2 and 15 years old with acute lymphoblastic leukemia, due to receive a stem cell transplant.

The CDR3 nucleotides read TGTGCCAGCAGCACACGGACAGGTGGCTCCTACAATGAGCAGTTCTTC. Translation gives CASSTRTGGSYNEQFF. The chain uses TRBV13 and TRBJ2-1; TRBD1 matches 7 bases. The CDR3 has 16 amino acids. The V gene end was trimmed by 5 bases and the J gene end by 0 bases; junction bases not matched to a gene: 7. Germline-derived CDR1 and CDR2 are PRHDT and FYEKMQ (reference sequence).